This T cell receptor beta chain stems from a study of blood T cell repertoires in COVID-19. Across the study: Spain, Italy and the United States supplied samples that represented acute and convalescent COVID-19. Nucleic acid was either cDNA or gDNA, and it came from T cells, B-cell-depleted T cells, or PBMCs.

Participants, about 18 to 90 years old, spanned about two dozen US areas. Allocation to cohorts depended on clinical history reported by the participants. TCRdb keeps only in-frame clones here, not all; method: immunoSEQ multiplex PCR. The sample holds about 82,000 clones, around nine tenths seen once. J was trimmed by 1 base and V by 5 bases; bases with no gene match: 11. This CDR3 is 16 amino acids long. Germline CDR1 and CDR2: MNHEY and SMNVEV (reference sequence). The chain combines TRBV27 with TRBJ2-7, with 7 nucleotides matching TRBD2. This clonotype was sampled from a woman aged 45-65 years with acute COVID-19. Sequenced input: PBMCs or T cells enriched from blood (not recorded which). CDR3 protein: CASSLQSGTVSYEQYF. In DNA, the CDR3 is TGTGCCAGCAGTCTCCAAAGCGGGACCGTATCCTACGAGCAGTACTTC.